The 21 T cell receptor beta chains below come from one sample, sequenced in a study of cytomegalovirus exposure and HLA in healthy donors. The PCR was carried out with 60 Vbeta primers and 13 Jbeta primers. The protocol was immunoSEQ multiplex PCR, while the TCRdb copy is restricted to in-frame clones and leaves out a portion. The table shows about 85,000 clones, with roughly three quarters occurring only once. The sequencing input was PBMCs. The receptor set was obtained from a woman aged 50 to 60 in good health and CMV-seropositive.

The chain links TRBV12-5 to TRBJ2-2, with unresolved D. Germline CDR1 is LGHNT and CDR2 is FRNRAP. Trimming cost V 0 bases and J 4 bases, with 9 bases left between them. This CDR3 spans 15 amino acids. The CDR3 DNA reads as TGTGCTAGTGGTTTGGTATTTGGGCGCACCGGGGAGCTGTTTTTT. Translating gives CASGLVFGRTGELFF.

V gene TRBV7-3 combines with J gene TRBJ2-7, with D possibly being TRBD2 (6 bases). CDR3 length: 15 residues. Germline lookup yields CDR1 SGHTA and CDR2 FQGTGA. The V end lost 3 bases, the J end lost 0 bases, and 12 bases lay between the germline ends. As DNA, the CDR3 is TGTGCCAGCAGCTTTGCGGGGTCTTACTCCTACGAGCAGTACTTC. It translates to CASSFAGSYSYEQYF.

Details on this clone: The junction shows a germline mismatch at one end, possibly a read error. This rearrangement joins TRBV5-1 to TRBJ1-1; D not resolved. CDR3 size: 14 residues. Per germline, CDR1 SGHRS and CDR2 YFSETQ. For the CDR3, the DNA is TGCGCCAGCAGCCCCGAAGCGGCTAACACTAAAGCTTTCTTT. Translating gives CASSPEAANTKAFF.

The chain recombines TRBV5-1 with TRBJ2-1; D is unresolved. The V gene lost 5 bases and the J gene lost 8 bases, with 8 bases spanning the gap. Germline values: CDR1 SGHRS, CDR2 YFSETQ. The CDR3 sequence is 11 residues long. The CDR3 loop reads CASSGLYEQFF. The CDR3 nucleotides read TGCGCCAGCAGTGGGCTTTATGAGCAGTTCTTC.

The chain uses TRBV19 and TRBJ2-7, with 11 bases matching TRBD2. Per germline, CDR1 LNHDA and CDR2 SQIVND (reference sequence). Losses at the gene ends were 5 bases for V and 3 bases for J; bases not matched to a gene: 6. The CDR3 length is 15 residues. CDR3 region: CASSVLAGGHYEQYV. The CDR3 bases are TGTGCCAGTAGTGTGCTAGCGGGAGGTCACTACGAGCAGTACGTC.

The rearrangement uses TRBV4-1 and TRBJ2-1; TRBD2 matches at 9 bases. The ends lost 0 bases at V and 3 bases at J; junction bases unmatched: 3. The CDR3 runs 16 residues. Germline V gene lookup returns CDR1 MGHRA and CDR2 YSYEKL. In DNA, the CDR3 is TGCGCCAGCAGCCAAGAAACTAGCGGGTACTACAATGAGCAGTTCTTC. Its protein is CASSQETSGYYNEQFF.

This chain links TRBV5-4 with TRBJ2-1, with 9 bases matching TRBD2. The V gene's germline CDR1 is SGHNT and CDR2 YYREEE (reference sequence). The CDR3 is 16 residues long. After removal of 0 bases from V and 7 bases from J, the junction contained 8 bases not matched to a gene. Here the CDR3 reads CASSLELAGGGNEQFF. DNA for the CDR3: TGTGCCAGCAGCTTGGAACTGGCGGGAGGGGGGAATGAGCAGTTCTTC.

The sample holds one count of this clone. The chain combines TRBV19 with TRBJ1-1; 9 nucleotides agree with TRBD1. The germline gives CDR1 LNHDA, CDR2 SQIVND (reference sequence). There are 14 residues in the CDR3. The junction had 7 bases not matched to a gene; V was cut back by 6 bases and J by 5 bases. CDR3 nucleotide sequence: TGTGCCAGTAGCCCGGGACAGGGAAAAACTGAAGCTTTCTTT. It translates to CASSPGQGKTEAFF.

Points on this clone: A junction end diverges from the germline sequence, so it may reflect a read error. The chain uses TRBV7-9 and TRBJ2-1, with 7 bases identical to TRBD1. The CDR3 length is 11 residues. Per germline, CDR1 SEHNR and CDR2 FQNEAQ (reference sequence). The CDR3 here is CSSSFFDRAFF. CDR3 in DNA: TGTTCCAGCAGCTTTTTTGACAGGGCGTTCTTC.

The V and J genes are TRBV9 and TRBJ1-2; the D is unclear. V was pared by 0 bases and J by 4 bases, with 10 bases between. This CDR3 region has 14 residues. Germline values: CDR1 SGDLS, CDR2 YYNGEE. The CDR3 is CASSVEGGIYGYTF. DNA for the CDR3: TGTGCCAGCAGCGTAGAGGGAGGGATCTATGGCTACACCTTC.

In this sample, this clone turned up once. The chain carries TRBV19 and TRBJ1-2; 7 bases match TRBD1. Germline CDR1 LNHDA, CDR2 SQIVND (reference sequence). The V and J ends lost 5 bases and 8 bases, in that order; junction bases with no gene match: 11. The CDR3 loop spans 14 amino acids. CDR3 sequence: CASSLLQGGGGYTF. The CDR3 DNA sequence: TGTGCCAGTAGTCTTCTTCAAGGGGGCGGCGGCTACACCTTC.

The gene calls are TRBV25-1 and TRBJ2-2; D is unclear. Germline V lookup: CDR1 MGHDK, CDR2 SYGVNS. The V gene lost 6 bases and the J gene lost 7 bases, with 6 bases spanning the gap. CDR3 size: 11 residues. CDR3 sequence reads: CASRGVGELFF. In DNA form, the CDR3 reads TGTGCCAGCAGAGGAGTCGGGGAGCTGTTTTTT.

The chain carries TRBV15 and TRBJ1-3, with unresolved D. The CDR3 is made up of 15 amino acids. The ends were cut back, 5 bases at V and 0 bases at J, with 11 bases in the middle. Germline lookup yields CDR1 LNHNV and CDR2 YYDKDF (reference sequence). This chain's CDR3 is CATSSQLISGNTIYF. CDR3 nucleotide sequence: TGTGCCACCAGCTCTCAGTTAATCTCTGGAAACACCATATATTTT.

The table lists this clone with a few counts. The chain couples TRBV5-1 to TRBJ2-7; TRBD2 is a possible D gene (6 bases). The germline V and J ends were trimmed by 7 bases and 6 bases, with 14 bases remaining between them. The germline V gene encodes CDR1 SGHRS and CDR2 YFSETQ. The CDR3 runs to 12 residues. The CDR3 nucleotides are TGCGCCAGCCCAAAATGGGACTGCGAGCAGTACGTC. As protein: CASPKWDCEQYV.

As for this clone: Other nucleotide sequences in the sample specify the same CDR3. The chain recombines TRBV21-1 with TRBJ1-1. TRBV21-1 is designated a pseudogene. The CDR3 length is 15 residues. CDR3 region: CASSRGGHTNTEAFF. The CDR3 DNA reads as TGTGCCAGCAGCAGGGGGGGCCACACAAACACTGAAGCCTTCTTT.

This sequence joins TRBV4-2 and TRBJ1-2; no clear D. In germline, CDR1 is LGHNA, CDR2 YNFKEQ. Trimming left V 4 bases short and J 2 bases short, with 11 bases between. This CDR3 has 14 residues. The CDR3: CASSLRTGNYGYTF. CDR3 in DNA: TGTGCCAGCAGCCTGCGGACTGGGAACTATGGCTACACCTTC.

The chain is built from TRBV7-2 and TRBJ2-3; a weak D match, TRBD1 (7 bases). The CDR3 sequence is 15 residues long. Looked up from germline, CDR1 is SGHTA and CDR2 is FQGNSA. V lost 4 bases to trimming and J lost 5 bases, with 16 bases between them. The CDR3 here is CASSSQGGRKDTQYF. For the CDR3, the DNA is TGTGCCAGCAGCTCGCAGGGGGGACGCAAAGATACGCAGTATTTT. Together with reference TRBV7-2 and TRBJ2-3, the CDR3 gives the full variable domain: GAGVSQSPSNKVTEKGKDVELRCDPISGHTALYWYRQSLGQGLEFLIYFQGNSAPDKSGLPSDRFSAERTGGSVSTLTIQRTQQEDSAVYLCASSSQGGRKDTQYFGPGTRLTVL.

This chain joins TRBV18 and TRBJ2-3, with D perhaps TRBD2 (5 bases). Germline V lookup: CDR1 KGHSH, CDR2 LQKENI. The V gene lost 2 bases and the J gene lost 4 bases, with 16 bases spanning the gap. The CDR3 covers 16 residues. The CDR3 bases are TGTGCCAGCTCACCAAGCGGCGCCATGAGCGCAGATACGCAGTATTTT. This sequence encodes CASSPSGAMSADTQYF. Full variable domain (remainder filled in from reference TRBV18 and TRBJ2-3): NAGVMQNPRHLVRRRGQEARLRCSPMKGHSHVYWYRQLPEEGLKFMVYLQKENIIDESGMPKERFSAEFPKEGPSILRIQQVVRGDSAAYFCASSPSGAMSADTQYFGPGTRLTVL.

This chain uses TRBV2 with TRBJ2-5; TRBD2 agrees at 10 bases. This CDR3 has 15 residues. The V gene's germline CDR1 is SNHLY and CDR2 FYNNEI. After removal of 11 bases from V and 2 bases from J, the junction contained 11 bases not matched to a gene. CDR3 protein: CASRGIAGGQETQYF. The DNA for the CDR3 is TGTGCCTCACGAGGGATAGCGGGAGGACAAGAGACCCAGTACTTC.

V is TRBV30 and J is TRBJ1-3; 7 nucleotides align to TRBD1. The germline gives CDR1 GTSNPN, CDR2 SVGIG (reference sequence). The CDR3 covers 15 residues. The junction had 7 bases not matched to a gene; V was cut back by 3 bases and J by 2 bases. CDR3 sequence: CAWSIQGNPGNTIYF. The DNA for the CDR3 is TGTGCCTGGAGCATACAGGGGAACCCTGGAAACACCATATATTTT.

The V and J genes are TRBV28 and TRBJ2-7; 7 bases are shared with TRBD1. The CDR3 spans 13 residues. Germline loops: CDR1 MDHEN, CDR2 SYDVKM. With V trimmed by 4 bases and J by 4 bases, 4 bases remained unmatched. CDR3 in amino acids: CASSSGQLYEQYV. The CDR3 DNA reads as TGTGCCAGCAGTTCGGGACAGTTATACGAGCAGTACGTC.